Below are 30 T cell receptor beta chains sequenced from a single sample in a study of T-cell reconstitution after alpha-beta-depleted transplantation in children. Unique molecular identifiers were used to barcode this TCRbeta library. Via MiXCR, TCRdb re-called the PCR reads, giving one row per CDR3 protein. The table shows tens of thousands of distinct CDR3 sequences, with 15% to 20% occurring only once. Sample: PBMCs, mostly from graft donor cells, taken 360 days after TCRalphabeta/CD19-depleted stem cell transplant. The receptors come from a male patient between 2 and 10 years old who had a stem cell transplant for acute lymphoblastic leukemia, so the T cells may come from the graft donor.

This clonotype was detected only a few times. The J gene is TRBJ2-4, the V gene TRBV11-3; 8 nucleotides agree with TRBD1. Unmatched junction bases numbered 4, after V lost 5 bases and J lost 1 base. CDR1 SGHNT and CDR2 YENEEA come from the germline V gene. This CDR3 comprises 15 residues. Written as DNA, the CDR3 is TGTGCCAGCAGCCTTAGGACAGGGGCCAAAAACATTCAGTACTTC. It encodes CASSLRTGAKNIQYF.

The chain recombines TRBV20-1 with TRBJ2-3; D may be TRBD1 (7 bases). Trimming shortened V by 6 bases and J by 7 bases, and 11 bases separated the two germline ends. The germline CDR1 and CDR2 sequences are DFQATT and SNEGSKA (reference sequence). CDR3 length: 11 residues. The CDR3: CSARGRHTQYF. CDR3 DNA: TGCAGTGCCAGGGGGAGGCATACGCAGTATTTT.

This chain connects TRBV7-8 to TRBJ2-3; 7 nucleotides line up with TRBD1. Unmatched junction bases numbered 11, after V lost 5 bases and J lost 6 bases. The CDR3 consists of 15 residues. Germline V lookup: CDR1 SGHVS, CDR2 FQNEAQ. CDR3 coding DNA: TGTGCCAGCAGCCAGGGACAGTCCCTTTGGGATACGCAGTATTTT. This gives the protein CASSQGQSLWDTQYF.

The CDR3 protein is CASSKGGSPGLAGDSYNEQFF. The CDR3 DNA sequence: TGTGCCAGCAGCAAAGGGGGTTCGCCGGGACTAGCGGGCGACTCCTACAATGAGCAGTTCTTC. The chain combines TRBV21-1 with TRBJ2-1; no DNA check was done on the table's D call, TRBD2. TRBV21-1 is an annotated pseudogene. This CDR3 comprises 21 residues.

Only a few counts were recorded for this clonotype. V and J are TRBV5-1 and TRBJ2-4; D assignment may be TRBD1 or TRBD2 (6 bases each). The germline V and J ends were trimmed by 2 bases and 6 bases, with 12 bases remaining between them. There are 14 residues in the CDR3. Germline V CDR1 and CDR2: SGHRS, YFSETQ. The CDR3 loop reads CASSFGRGGNIQYF. DNA of the CDR3: TGCGCCAGCAGCTTCGGCAGGGGAGGAAACATTCAGTACTTC.

This clonotype was counted a few times. V is TRBV29-1 and J is TRBJ2-4, with 8 positions matching TRBD2. The CDR3 sequence is 14 residues long. The ends lost 6 bases at V and 5 bases at J; junction bases unmatched: 9. CDR1 is SQVTM and CDR2 is ANQGSEA in the germline V gene. CDR3 sequence reads: CSVLAGPPQNIQYF. CDR3 nucleotide sequence: TGCAGCGTCTTAGCGGGGCCCCCCCAAAACATTCAGTACTTC.

This sequence joins TRBV19 and TRBJ2-1; D is possibly TRBD1 (5 bases). The CDR3 runs 12 residues. Germline assignment: CDR1 LNHDA and CDR2 SQIVND (reference sequence). V was clipped by 3 bases and J by 7 bases, with 7 bases between them. DNA of the CDR3: TGTGCCAGTAGTATGGGGCGGAATGAGCAGTTCTTC. It encodes CASSMGRNEQFF.

The table lists this clonotype with many counts. V is TRBV5-1 and J is TRBJ1-4; D is ambiguous. V lost 4 bases, J lost 7 bases, and 20 bases lay in between. The CDR3 extends over 16 amino acids. Looked up from germline, CDR1 is SGHRS and CDR2 is YFSETQ. The CDR3 DNA reads as TGCGCCAGCAGCGCCTCACAAGCACAAAGAGGTGAAAAACTGTTTTTT. Protein sequence: CASSASQAQRGEKLFF. Supplemented by reference TRBV5-1 and TRBJ1-4, the full variable domain reads KAGVTQTPRYLIKTRGQQVTLSCSPISGHRSVSWYQQTPGQGLQFLFEYFSETQRNKGNFPGRFSGRQFSNSRSEMNVSTLELGDSALYLCASSASQAQRGEKLFFGSGTQLSVL.

This clonotype was observed at least ten times. The chain links TRBV5-1 to TRBJ1-2; TRBD1 might be the D (5 bases). CDR1 is SGHRS, CDR2 YFSETQ, per germline. Trimming took off 0 bases at V and 6 bases at J, with 15 bases between the two ends. The CDR3 extends over 15 amino acids. The CDR3 sequence is CASSLDRGSKDGYTF. In DNA form, the CDR3 reads TGCGCCAGCAGCTTGGATCGGGGGAGCAAGGATGGCTACACCTTC.

This clonotype was detected a few times. The chain couples TRBV6-1 to TRBJ2-1, with TRBD2 matching over 8 bases. The J segment lost 12 bases and the V segment lost 4 bases, leaving 8 bases of the junction unmatched. CDR1 and CDR2 (germline): MNHNS, SASEGT. This CDR3 comprises 13 residues. Here the CDR3 DNA reads TGTGCCAGCAGTGGTTACAGCGGGAGCGGGCAGTTCTTC. It is translated as CASSGYSGSGQFF.

In its sample, this clonotype was seen a few times. The chain employs TRBV5-1 and TRBJ2-7; the match to TRBD1 covers 12 bases. The CDR3 consists of 16 residues. The trim removed 4 bases at V and 6 bases at J, leaving 11 bases unmatched. Germline assignment: CDR1 SGHRS and CDR2 YFSETQ. The CDR3 spells CASSPGTGGGFFEQYF. The CDR3 DNA follows: TGCGCCAGCAGCCCCGGGACAGGGGGCGGCTTTTTCGAGCAGTACTTC.

The rearrangement links TRBV5-4 to TRBJ2-7, with 10 bases fitting TRBD2. J gave up 4 bases and V 0 bases, and 7 bases lay outside the gene matches. CDR1 is SGHNT, CDR2 YYREEE, per germline (reference sequence). This CDR3 is built from 16 residues. In DNA, the CDR3 is TGTGCCAGCAGCTTGGGGGGGACTAGCGTCCCGTACGAGCAGTACTTC. Translation gives CASSLGGTSVPYEQYF.

The V gene is TRBV29-1, the J gene TRBJ1-1; D not certain. CDR3 length: 16 amino acids. The V gene's germline CDR1 is SQVTM and CDR2 ANQGSEA. With 4 bases removed from V and 3 bases from J, the gap between germline ends came to 21 bases. CDR3 sequence (DNA): TGCAGCGTTGCTCAACGCCGCGGAGGTTGGGACACTGAAGCTTTCTTT. It yields the protein CSVAQRRGGWDTEAFF.

V is TRBV5-4 and J is TRBJ2-5; 7 bases line up with TRBD2. The J segment lost 5 bases and the V segment lost 1 base, leaving 8 bases of the junction unmatched. Germline CDR1 SGHNT, CDR2 YYREEE (reference sequence). The CDR3 consists of 15 residues. CDR3 loop: CASSLPGGDVETQYF. The CDR3 DNA reads as TGTGCCAGCAGCTTGCCGGGGGGAGATGTTGAGACCCAGTACTTC.

The chain recombines TRBV6-1 with TRBJ2-1; TRBD2 matches 11 bases. V gave up 6 bases and J gave up 7 bases; unmatched junction bases: 5. This CDR3 region has 14 residues. Germline CDR1 MNHNS, CDR2 SASEGT. In DNA, the CDR3 is TGTGCCAGCAGGGGACTAGCGGTTGAGAATGAGCAGTTCTTC. This codes for CASRGLAVENEQFF.

This clonotype was counted at least ten times. The V and J genes are TRBV20-1 and TRBJ2-4; D gene ambiguous. The CDR3 runs 11 residues. Germline V gives CDR1 DFQATT, CDR2 SNEGSKA (reference sequence). The V gene lost 1 base and the J gene lost 13 bases, with 11 bases spanning the gap. The CDR3 bases are TGCAGTGCTAGAGTCACGTCCTCGCAGTACTTC. Residues: CSARVTSSQYF.

V is TRBV20-1 and J is TRBJ2-7, with 8 bases matching TRBD2. V trimming: 0 bases; J trimming: 5 bases; junction bases outside the gene matches: 12. The germline V gene encodes CDR1 DFQATT and CDR2 SNEGSKA (reference sequence). The CDR3 length is 16 residues. CDR3 sequence (DNA): TGCAGTGCTAGAGAATGGGGGGGCGGGAGGTCCCACGAGCAGTACTTC. The encoded protein is CSAREWGGGRSHEQYF.

The gene calls are TRBV7-9 and TRBJ2-1; D may be TRBD2 (6 bases). The CDR3 has 15 amino acids. Trimming pared 4 bases from V and 5 bases from J, leaving 15 bases between. Germline assignment: CDR1 SEHNR and CDR2 FQNEAQ (reference sequence). In DNA form, the CDR3 reads TGTGCCAGCAGCTCCGCCGGCGGGATCCACAATGAGCAGTTCTTC. Protein product: CASSSAGGIHNEQFF.

This clonotype has more than one count but fewer than ten. The V call is TRBV3-1, the J call TRBJ1-2, with D maybe TRBD1 (6 bases). The CDR3 is made up of 15 amino acids. In germline, CDR1 is LGHDT, CDR2 YNNKEL (reference sequence). V was pared by 5 bases and J by 0 bases, with 13 bases between. CDR3 residues: CASSFYRTANYGYTF. In DNA form, the CDR3 reads TGTGCCAGCAGCTTCTACCGGACAGCTAACTATGGCTACACCTTC.

A few counts support this clonotype. The chain joins TRBV5-1 to TRBJ2-1, with 14 bases aligning to TRBD2. Germline V CDR1 and CDR2: SGHRS, YFSETQ. Trimming at V came to 0 bases and at J to 8 bases, leaving 4 bases not matched to a gene. The CDR3 is 16 residues long. DNA of the CDR3: TGCGCCAGCAGCTTGGGGACTAGCGGGAGGTGGGATGAGCAGTTCTTC. Its protein product is CASSLGTSGRWDEQFF.

This clonotype was seen a handful of times. This chain uses TRBV4-2 with TRBJ2-1; 8 bases match TRBD2. Germline CDR1 reads LGHNA; CDR2 reads YNFKEQ. V dropped 0 bases and J dropped 12; count of bases not matched to a gene: 22. The CDR3 covers 19 residues. CDR3 coding DNA: TGTGCCAGCAGCCAAGATTGGAAGGGTGGGACTAGGGTAGGGGCCCCGCAGTTCTTC. The encoded protein is CASSQDWKGGTRVGAPQFF.

This clonotype was counted only a few times. The gene calls are TRBV7-2 and TRBJ2-1; D could derive from TRBD1 or TRBD2 (5 bases each). CDR3 size: 16 residues. V was clipped by 2 bases and J by 0 bases, with 11 bases between them. Germline V gives CDR1 SGHTA, CDR2 FQGNSA. DNA of the CDR3: TGTGCCAGCAGCTTATCGGGGACCCGCTCCTACAATGAGCAGTTCTTC. This sequence encodes CASSLSGTRSYNEQFF.

This clonotype was seen a few times. The chain's CDR3 is CSARRNSPGDEQYF. DNA of the CDR3: TGCAGTGCTAGGAGGAATAGCCCTGGAGACGAGCAGTACTTC. V usage is TRBV20-1 and J usage is TRBJ2-7; the D is unclear. V dropped 3 bases and J dropped 5 bases, with 17 bases sitting between them. The germline CDR1 and CDR2 sequences are DFQATT and SNEGSKA (reference sequence). The CDR3 extends over 14 amino acids.

This clonotype has just a few counts. The rearrangement links TRBV12-3 or TRBV12-4 to TRBJ2-3; 8 positions agree with TRBD2. This CDR3 comprises 16 residues. The trim removed 4 bases at V and 4 bases at J, leaving 10 bases unmatched. The CDR3 bases are TGTGCCAGCAGTTCCTGGGGCCGGGAGGGCCCAGATACGCAGTATTTT. Amino acid sequence: CASSSWGREGPDTQYF.

V gene TRBV7-9 combines with J gene TRBJ2-4, with 8 bases aligning to TRBD1. Trimming at V came to 2 bases and at J to 2 bases, leaving 8 bases not matched to a gene. CDR3 length: 17 residues. The germline CDR1 and CDR2 sequences are SEHNR and FQNEAQ (reference sequence). The CDR3 loop is CASSLRAGGASKNIQYF. As DNA, the CDR3 is TGTGCCAGCAGCTTAAGGGCAGGGGGCGCGTCCAAAAACATTCAGTACTTC.

This clonotype occurred a few times. V gene TRBV5-1 combines with J gene TRBJ2-5; D not resolved. Germline assignment: CDR1 SGHRS and CDR2 YFSETQ. V lost 1 base and J lost 4, with 8 bases in between. The CDR3 sequence is 13 residues long. CDR3 residues: CASSLNNRETQYF. The CDR3 DNA follows: TGCGCCAGCAGCTTGAATAACCGAGAGACCCAGTACTTC.

This clonotype was seen repeatedly, ten times or more. The J gene is TRBJ2-5, the V gene TRBV12-3 or TRBV12-4; D gene uncertain. V was shortened by 8 bases and J by 5 bases, with 9 bases between the two germline ends. The CDR3 is 11 amino acids. CDR3 sequence reads: CASRRAETQYF. CDR3 nucleotides: TGTGCCAGCCGCCGGGCGGAGACCCAGTACTTC.

This clonotype occurred a few times. This rearrangement joins TRBV5-1 to TRBJ2-1; 13 nucleotides line up with TRBD2. Germline CDR1 SGHRS, CDR2 YFSETQ. Trimming took 5 bases from V and 5 from J; bases not matched to a gene: 1. This CDR3 comprises 14 residues. The CDR3: CASRGLAGHNEQFF. DNA for the CDR3: TGCGCCAGCAGGGGACTAGCGGGACACAATGAGCAGTTCTTC.

The CDR3 region is CASSRWTSGPQETQYF. DNA for the CDR3: TGTGCCAGCAGCCGATGGACTAGCGGACCCCAAGAGACCCAGTACTTC. The chain recombines TRBV6-1 with TRBJ2-5, with TRBD2 identical over 10 bases. Looked up from germline, CDR1 is MNHNS and CDR2 is SASEGT. The CDR3 sequence is 16 residues long. V lost 6 bases to trimming and J lost 1 base; unmatched junction nucleotides: 8.

In this sample, this clonotype turned up a few times. This rearrangement joins TRBV7-7 to TRBJ2-5; 7 nucleotides line up with TRBD1. The junction had 3 bases not matched to a gene; V was cut back by 1 base and J by 1 base. The CDR3 is made up of 15 amino acids. CDR1 is SSHAT and CDR2 is FNYEAQ in the germline V gene (reference sequence). CDR3 sequence (DNA): TGTGCCAGCAGCTTAGTGGGACAGCTCCAAGAGACCCAGTACTTC. Its protein is CASSLVGQLQETQYF.